The 25 T cell receptor beta chains below all came from one sample that was sequenced in a study of blood T cell repertoires in COVID-19. Data came from immunoSEQ multiplex PCR; TCRdb stores just in-frame clones and leaves some out. Of fewer than 130,000 clones listed, around nine tenths are singletons. The sample comprised peripheral blood. These receptors were taken from a woman between 45 and 60 years old with acute or convalescent COVID-19.

This clone has only a few counts. The rearrangement links TRBV6-5 to TRBJ1-2; perhaps TRBD1 as D (6 bases). With 2 bases removed from V and 4 bases from J, the gap between germline ends came to 11 bases. Germline CDR1 is MNHEY and CDR2 is SVGAGI. This CDR3 has 14 amino acids. CDR3 nucleotides: TGTGCCAGCAGTTACACTTTGACAGGCTATGGCTACACCTTC. This codes for CASSYTLTGYGYTF.

V gene TRBV18 combines with J gene TRBJ1-1; 7 positions match TRBD1. In germline, CDR1 is KGHSH, CDR2 LQKENI. This CDR3 is 14 amino acids long. V lost 5 bases, J lost 1 base, and 4 bases stayed unmatched. DNA for the CDR3: TGTGCCAGCTCAACTTACAGGGGGAACACTGAAGCTTTCTTT. Amino acids: CASSTYRGNTEAFF.

CDR3 in DNA: TGTGCCAGTCGGGACTCTGGAAATTCACCCCTCCACTTT. It codes for CASRDSGNSPLHF. The chain carries TRBV19 and TRBJ1-6; possibly TRBD1 for D (5 bases). The germline V gene has CDR1 LNHDA and CDR2 SQIVND (reference sequence). V was pared by 8 bases and J by 7 bases, with 12 bases between. The CDR3 contains 13 residues.

This clone was seen only once. The chain has TRBV19 and TRBJ2-7; TRBD2 matches 8 bases. CDR1 and CDR2 (germline): LNHDA, SQIVND (reference sequence). CDR3 length equals 17 residues. The junction had 10 bases not matched to a gene; V was cut back by 0 bases and J by 3 bases. The CDR3 DNA sequence: TGTGCCAGTAGTATAGACGTACGGAGCGGGAGAGACTACGAGCAGTACTTC. It codes for CASSIDVRSGRDYEQYF.

J is TRBJ1-1 and V is TRBV29-1; maybe TRBD1 (5 bases). V lost 2 bases and J 3 bases, leaving 13 bases between the germline ends. In germline, CDR1 is SQVTM, CDR2 ANQGSEA. This CDR3 has 14 amino acids. The DNA of the CDR3 is TGCAGCGTTGAAATATCGGGCAGGGACACTGAAGCTTTCTTT. Protein product: CSVEISGRDTEAFF.

This chain uses TRBV28 with TRBJ2-1; TRBD2 aligns across 7 bases. J lost 15 bases, V lost 6 bases, and 11 bases had no gene match. The CDR3 is 12 residues long. Germline CDR1 MDHEN, CDR2 SYDVKM. The CDR3 sequence: CASSLSGRRWFF. CDR3 DNA sequence: TGTGCCAGCAGCCTTAGCGGGCGGAGGTGGTTCTTC. Based on the CDR3 plus reference TRBV28 and TRBJ2-1, the full variable domain is DVKVTQSSRYLVKRTGEKVFLECVQDMDHENMFWYRQDPGLGLRLIYFSYDVKMKEKGDIPEGYSVSREKKERFSLILESASTNQTSMYLCASSLSGRRWFFGPGTRLTVL.

This chain uses TRBV21-1 with TRBJ1-5; the table assigns TRBD1, which was not confirmed against the DNA. TRBV21-1 is a known pseudogene. The CDR3 loop spans 16 amino acids. CDR3 sequence: CASSKGRGSMDQPQHF. The CDR3 nucleotides are TGTGCCAGCAGCAAAGGTAGGGGTTCGATGGATCAGCCCCAGCATTTT.

The J gene is TRBJ1-1, the V gene TRBV5-5; a possible D gene is TRBD1 (5 bases). The CDR3 has 13 amino acids. Trimming took off 4 bases at V and 5 bases at J, with 12 bases between the two ends. Germline CDR1 and CDR2: SGHKS and YYEKEE (reference sequence). CDR3 bases: TGTGCCAGCAGCGAAGCGCGGGGGACTGAAGCTTTCTTT. Protein: CASSEARGTEAFF.

V usage is TRBV28 and J usage is TRBJ2-7; 8 nucleotides match TRBD2. The V gene end was trimmed by 5 bases and the J gene end by 3 bases; junction bases not matched to a gene: 6. CDR1 and CDR2 (germline): MDHEN, SYDVKM. The CDR3 loop spans 14 amino acids. The CDR3 nucleotides are TGTGCCAGCAGTAGGGGACTAGTTAGCTACGAGCAGTACTTC. Translating it yields CASSRGLVSYEQYF.

This chain connects TRBV5-1 to TRBJ1-4, with D maybe TRBD1 (5 bases). This CDR3 has 14 residues. Germline loops: CDR1 SGHRS, CDR2 YFSETQ. V lost 5 bases, J lost 7 bases, and 15 bases lay in between. The CDR3: CASSQGGESEKLFF. For the CDR3, the DNA is TGCGCCAGCAGTCAAGGAGGGGAGAGTGAAAAACTGTTTTTT.

The rearrangement uses TRBV28 and TRBJ1-2; unclear D gene. Germline CDR1 reads MDHEN; CDR2 reads SYDVKM. The CDR3 is 13 residues long. V was clipped by 8 bases and J by 5 bases, with 15 bases between them. The CDR3 is CASLPPNRYGYTF. In nucleotides, the CDR3 is TGTGCCAGCCTCCCCCCCAATCGGTATGGCTACACCTTC.

The chain couples TRBV3-1 (or the pseudogene TRBV3-2) to TRBJ1-1; 8 positions agree with TRBD1. The junction had 8 bases not matched to a gene; V was cut back by 4 bases and J by 4 bases. This CDR3 has 15 amino acids. Germline V gene sequence: CDR1 LGHDT, CDR2 YNNKEL (reference sequence). Here the CDR3 reads CASSLSGGAGTEAFF. As DNA, the CDR3 is TGTGCCAGCAGCCTTTCAGGGGGCGCCGGCACTGAAGCTTTCTTT.

This chain joins TRBV19 and TRBJ1-5; 7 nucleotides align to TRBD1. The CDR3 contains 14 residues. V lost 4 bases, J lost 7 bases, and 7 bases stayed unmatched. Germline V gene data show CDR1 as LNHDA and CDR2 as SQIVND (reference sequence). The CDR3 DNA reads as TGTGCCAGTAGTACCCGGACAGGATTCCAGCCCCAGCATTTT. Amino acid sequence: CASSTRTGFQPQHF.

The chain links TRBV5-4 to TRBJ2-1; 9 bases are a match to TRBD1. Losses at the gene ends were 3 bases for V and 5 bases for J; bases not matched to a gene: 12. The CDR3 consists of 17 residues. In germline, CDR1 is SGHNT, CDR2 YYREEE (reference sequence). The CDR3 DNA reads as TGTGCCAGCAGCTCTCATTCCACCGGGACAGGGAACAATGAGCAGTTCTTC. Its translation is CASSSHSTGTGNNEQFF. Using reference TRBV5-4 and TRBJ2-1 for the parts outside the CDR3, the full variable domain is ETGVTQSPTHLIKTRGQQVTLRCSSQSGHNTVSWYQQALGQGPQFIFQYYREEENGRGNFPPRFSGLQFPNYSSELNVNALELDDSALYLCASSSHSTGTGNNEQFFGPGTRLTVL.

A few counts support this clone. This chain links TRBV7-2 with TRBJ2-3; 9 bases map to TRBD1. Germline CDR1 is SGHTA and CDR2 is FQGNSA. Trimming at V came to 1 base and at J to 4 bases, leaving 6 bases not matched to a gene. The CDR3 loop spans 16 amino acids. CDR3 DNA: TGTGCCAGCAGCTTAGGGGACAGGGACGCCGCAGATACGCAGTATTTT. The encoded protein is CASSLGDRDAADTQYF.

This chain connects TRBV27 to TRBJ2-2; tentatively, D is TRBD1 (6 bases). V dropped 6 bases and J dropped 6 bases, with 11 bases sitting between them. The CDR3 loop spans 13 amino acids. In germline, CDR1 is MNHEY, CDR2 SMNVEV (reference sequence). The CDR3 nucleotides are TGTGCCAGCAGACAGGGTATCGCCGGGGAGCTGTTTTTT. Amino acids: CASRQGIAGELFF.

The count of this clone is one. The V call is TRBV18, the J call TRBJ2-1; D possibly corresponds to TRBD2 (6 bases). V was cut by 5 bases and J by 0 bases, with 20 bases left in between. Germline loops: CDR1 KGHSH, CDR2 LQKENI. The CDR3 runs 18 residues. CDR3 coding DNA: TGTGCCAGCTCATTCGGGCCCGGGACTTTCAGCTCCTACAATGAGCAGTTCTTC. This encodes CASSFGPGTFSSYNEQFF.

The chain recombines TRBV5-4 with TRBJ2-3; 7 nucleotides agree with TRBD2. Losses at the gene ends were 0 bases for V and 5 bases for J; bases not matched to a gene: 9. The CDR3 loop spans 16 amino acids. Germline V CDR1 and CDR2: SGHNT, YYREEE (reference sequence). CDR3 nucleotide sequence: TGTGCCAGCAGCTTGGAACCCGCGATAGCGGGAGATACGCAGTATTTT. Its protein is CASSLEPAIAGDTQYF.

J is TRBJ1-1 and V is TRBV27; 10 positions match TRBD1. The CDR3 is 14 amino acids. Germline CDR1 MNHEY, CDR2 SMNVEV (reference sequence). After removal of 8 bases from V and 4 bases from J, the junction contained 7 bases not matched to a gene. For the CDR3, the DNA is TGTGCCAGCGGGACAGGGGCAGGGGGCACTGAAGCTTTCTTT. This encodes CASGTGAGGTEAFF.

CDR3 sequence reads: CATSRDAREGLDEQYF. CDR3 sequence (DNA): TGTGCCACCAGCAGAGATGCGCGGGAGGGCCTCGACGAGCAGTACTTC. V usage is TRBV15 and J usage is TRBJ2-7; 9 nucleotides agree with TRBD2. The CDR3 is made up of 16 amino acids. Trimming took 0 bases from V and 5 from J; bases not matched to a gene: 8. Germline loops: CDR1 LNHNV, CDR2 YYDKDF (reference sequence). The full variable domain, rest sourced from reference TRBV15 and TRBJ2-7, is DAMVIQNPRYQVTQFGKPVTLSCSQTLNHNVMYWYQQKSSQAPKLLFHYYDKDFNNEADTPDNFQSRRPNTSFCFLDIRSPGLGDTAMYLCATSRDAREGLDEQYFGPGTRLTVT.

The chain recombines TRBV5-1 with TRBJ2-7, with TRBD1 matching 7 bases. V trimming: 6 bases; J trimming: 5 bases; junction bases outside the gene matches: 11. This CDR3 has 14 amino acids. CDR1 and CDR2 from the germline V gene are SGHRS and YFSETQ. CDR3 in amino acids: CASTQGVRVHEQYF. The DNA of the CDR3 is TGCGCCAGCACCCAGGGGGTGCGGGTCCACGAGCAGTACTTC.

The chain combines TRBV12-3 or TRBV12-4 with TRBJ2-7; D remains ambiguous. The CDR3 sequence is 12 residues long. V shed 7 bases and J shed 5 bases, with 12 bases lying between them. This CDR3 reads CASKGETHEQYF. The CDR3 DNA reads as TGTGCCAGCAAAGGAGAGACCCACGAGCAGTACTTC.

The chain recombines TRBV6-2 or TRBV6-3 with TRBJ2-7; D unresolved. The CDR3 loop spans 13 amino acids. Germline V lookup: CDR1 MNHEY, CDR2 SVGEGT. Between the trimmed V and J ends, which lost 0 bases and 6 bases, there was a span of 9 bases. CDR3 nucleotides: TGTGCCAGCAGTTACTCATTTAGTGCCGAGCAGTACTTC. Translated, it gives CASSYSFSAEQYF.

The chain recombines TRBV28 with TRBJ2-7; 11 nucleotides agree with TRBD2. After removal of 4 bases from V and 4 bases from J, the junction contained 6 bases not matched to a gene. The CDR3 runs 15 residues. Germline V lookup: CDR1 MDHEN, CDR2 SYDVKM. DNA of the CDR3: TGTGCCAGCAGTTCCTCCGGGACTAGCGGTTACGAGCAGTACTTC. It encodes CASSSSGTSGYEQYF.

The V gene is TRBV10-3, the J gene TRBJ1-4; TRBD1 matches 11 bases. The CDR3 runs to 16 residues. The germline V gene has CDR1 ENHRY and CDR2 SYGVKD. Trimming removed 2 bases from V and 3 bases from J; junction bases left unmatched: 2. The CDR3 DNA reads as TGTGCCATCAGTGAGAGGACAGGGGGCCCTAATGAAAAACTGTTTTTT. Translating it yields CAISERTGGPNEKLFF.